These 5 T cell receptor beta chains came from one sample sequenced in a study of quantifying T cell responses using KT2 cells. Study-wide background: Reverse transcription used primers in the TCR alpha and beta constant regions.

A single-stranded UMI oligo with SP2 sequence was ligated to cDNA 3' ends. The first PCR ran roughly 4 cycles with an equimolar RC1.1 and RC1.2 beta primer mix. TCRdb reprocessed the UMI-ligation and nested PCR reads with MiXCR, giving one entry per CDR3 protein. The data show approximately 54,000 distinct CDR3 sequences, roughly 12% seen once. Sequenced input: PBMCs spiked with cells of the T cell clone KT2. The receptors here all came from a human donor.

This clonotype has ten or more counts. The CDR3 loop reads CASSQGLASGTLRNTIYF. The CDR3 nucleotides read TGCGCCAGCAGCCAAGGACTAGCCTCCGGGACACTCAGAAACACCATATATTTT. The rearrangement links TRBV4-1 to TRBJ1-3; possibly TRBD1 for D (6 bases). The CDR3 totals 18 residues. Germline V lookup: CDR1 MGHRA, CDR2 YSYEKL. V was cut by 1 base and J by 5 bases, with 21 bases left in between.

This clonotype was picked up a small number of times. The V gene is TRBV7-2, the J gene TRBJ2-5; possibly TRBD1 for D (5 bases). Germline lookup yields CDR1 SGHTA and CDR2 FQGNSA. The CDR3 runs 15 residues. V was cut by 1 base and J by 4 bases, with 13 bases left in between. This CDR3 reads CASSLGGRVAETQYF. For the CDR3, the DNA is TGTGCCAGCAGCTTAGGGGGCAGGGTTGCAGAGACCCAGTACTTC.

This clonotype has a handful of counts. The V gene is TRBV3-1, the J gene TRBJ2-7; 7 nucleotides match TRBD2. Germline trimming cut 3 bases from V and 3 bases from J; bases unmatched to any gene: 11. Germline lookup yields CDR1 LGHDT and CDR2 YNNKEL (reference sequence). The CDR3 totals 16 residues. CDR3 DNA sequence: TGTGCCAGCAGCCAGCTAGCGGTGAGATCCGTCTACGAGCAGTACTTC. Translated, it gives CASSQLAVRSVYEQYF.

This clonotype was seen only a few times. This rearrangement joins TRBV4-2 to TRBJ2-3; TRBD2 matches 15 bases. V lost 4 bases, J lost 6 bases, and 8 bases stayed unmatched. Germline values: CDR1 LGHNA, CDR2 YNFKEQ. The CDR3 runs to 17 residues. Here the CDR3 reads CASSPGLAGGSVDTQYF. The CDR3 coding sequence is TGTGCCAGCAGCCCCGGACTAGCGGGAGGGTCTGTGGATACGCAGTATTTT.

This clonotype was counted a few times. This chain uses TRBV30 with TRBJ2-1; 10 nucleotides match TRBD2. Germline-derived CDR1 and CDR2 are GTSNPN and SVGIG (reference sequence). V lost 4 bases, J lost 0 bases, and 18 bases stayed unmatched. The length of the CDR3 is 20 residues. The CDR3 sequence: CAWTPRGSGGQLLSYNEQFF. For the CDR3, the DNA is TGTGCCTGGACCCCCAGGGGTAGCGGGGGGCAACTACTCTCCTACAATGAGCAGTTCTTC.